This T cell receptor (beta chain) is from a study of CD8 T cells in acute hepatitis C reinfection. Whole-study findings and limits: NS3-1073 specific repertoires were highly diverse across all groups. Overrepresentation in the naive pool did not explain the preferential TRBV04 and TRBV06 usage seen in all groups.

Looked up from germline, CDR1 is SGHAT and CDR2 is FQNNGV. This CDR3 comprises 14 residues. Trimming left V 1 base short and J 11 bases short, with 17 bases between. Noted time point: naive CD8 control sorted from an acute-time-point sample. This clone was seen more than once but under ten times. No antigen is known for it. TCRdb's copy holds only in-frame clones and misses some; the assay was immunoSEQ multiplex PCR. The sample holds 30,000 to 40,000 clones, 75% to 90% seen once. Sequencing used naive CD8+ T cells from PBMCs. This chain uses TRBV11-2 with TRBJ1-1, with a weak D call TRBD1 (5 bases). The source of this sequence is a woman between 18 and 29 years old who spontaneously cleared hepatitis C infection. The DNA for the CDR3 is TGTGCCAGCAGCTTAGCTCCCCTGGGGCTGGACGCTTTCTTT. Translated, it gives CASSLAPLGLDAFF.